The clone carrying this T cell receptor beta chain was found a few times. Repertoires were generated with immunoSEQ multiplex PCR, while TCRdb's copy carries only in-frame clones and drops some. The sample yields more than 35,000 clones, around 80% seen once. These data are taken from a study of OX40 agonist ivuxolimab in advanced cancers. The origin of this receptor is an adult with an advanced solid tumor such as melanoma, head and neck, liver or kidney cancer. Material: CD4+ or CD8+ T cells sorted from blood, obtained in a trial of the OX40 agonist ivuxolimab.

This chain's CDR3 is CASSPAGQETQYF. CDR3 nucleotides: TGTGCCAGCAGCCCAGCGGGCCAAGAGACCCAGTACTTC. The V and J genes are TRBV11-1 and TRBJ2-5; tentative D call: TRBD2 (6 bases). The CDR3 covers 13 residues. Between the trimmed V and J ends, which lost 5 bases and 1 base, there was a span of 8 bases. The germline gives CDR1 SGHAT, CDR2 FQDESV (reference sequence).